This T cell receptor beta chain originates from a study of T cells in Graves' hyperthyroidism and ophthalmopathy. V gave up 3 bases and J gave up 8 bases; unmatched junction bases: 8. Germline V CDR1 and CDR2: GTSNPN, SVGIG (reference sequence). CDR3 length: 13 amino acids. Using RNA transcripts as the source, TCR beta CDR3 regions were amplified. First-round RT-PCR targeting the TCR CDR3 was performed with the HTBI primer set. Each CDR3 protein is one row after TCRdb ran MiXCR on the multiplex PCR reads. The table has 490,000 or so distinct CDR3 sequences, roughly 15% seen once. This receptor was taken from a woman under 40 with Graves' ophthalmopathy. This sequence joins TRBV30 and TRBJ2-3; TRBD1 agrees at 7 bases. What was sequenced was blood. CDR3 nucleotide sequence: TGTGCCTGGAGCCCTACAGGGGCGGGTACGCAGTATTTT. This codes for CAWSPTGAGTQYF. The variable domain in full, completed from reference TRBV30 and TRBJ2-3, reads SQTIHQWPATLVQPVGSPLSLECTVEGTSNPNLYWYRQAAGRGLQLLFYSVGIGQISSEVPQNLSASRPQDRQFILSSKKLLLSDSGFYLCAWSPTGAGTQYFGPGTRLTVL.